The T cell receptor beta chain described here comes from a study of Graves' ophthalmopathy and Graves' hyperthyroidism. Study results and limitations: Appearing in blood as well were most expanded thyroid clonotypes above 0.001 frequency. Distinction of ophthalmopathy from stable hyperthyroidism by a 13-signature model reached nearly 90% sensitivity and 75% to 84% specificity.

Enrolled hyperthyroidism patients had a new diagnosis, a duration under 2 months, and an age of 18 to 65. Remarks on this clonotype: The antigen is not known.

Germline assignment: CDR1 SQVTM and CDR2 ANQGSEA. The CDR3 length is 16 residues. The V gene lost 4 bases and the J gene lost 6 bases, with 22 bases spanning the gap. As the template, RNA transcripts were used to amplify TCR beta CDR3 regions. HTBI primers were employed in first-round RT-PCR, then a second-round multiplex PCR followed. TCRdb redid the calling of the multiplex PCR reads with MiXCR, one entry per CDR3 protein. The sample gives about 550,000 distinct CDR3 sequences, under 45% of which show up once; about 4.1% is in the top ten. This TCR was sampled from an adult man with Graves' hyperthyroidism. Sequencing was performed on peripheral blood or thyroid tissue (not recorded which). The V and J genes are TRBV29-1 and TRBJ2-4; either TRBD1 or TRBD2 may fit D (5 bases each). CDR3 nucleotide sequence: TGCAGCGTTGGGCCCCACGTGGGGGAGTTAGGAAACATTCAGTACTTC. As protein: CSVGPHVGELGNIQYF.